A single sample is the source of the 10 T cell receptor beta chains below, sequenced in a study of cytomegalovirus exposure and HLA in healthy donors. Primers for the PCR totalled 60 Vbeta and 13 Jbeta. Method: immunoSEQ multiplex PCR; TCRdb's copy keeps in-frame clones and lacks some. The table has fewer than 200,000 clones, approximately 72% seen once. Sequencing was performed on PBMCs. Every receptor here comes from a man aged 18-30 years in good health and CMV-seronegative.

The V and J genes are TRBV19 and TRBJ2-1; 8 bases are a match to TRBD2. The trim removed 6 bases at V and 8 bases at J, leaving 12 bases unmatched. Germline lookup yields CDR1 LNHDA and CDR2 SQIVND (reference sequence). This CDR3 is built from 15 residues. CDR3 sequence: CASRSGAGVGDEQFF. The CDR3 nucleotides are TGTGCCAGTAGGTCTGGAGCGGGAGTGGGGGATGAGCAGTTCTTC.

The chain employs TRBV9 and TRBJ2-3; D might be TRBD2 (6 bases). The V gene lost 0 bases and the J gene lost 5 bases, with 19 bases spanning the gap. The CDR3 covers 17 residues. Germline V gene sequence: CDR1 SGDLS, CDR2 YYNGEE. The CDR3 loop reads CASSVVLLAIRRDTQYF. The CDR3 bases are TGTGCCAGCAGCGTAGTTTTACTAGCTATAAGACGAGATACGCAGTATTTT.

The chain links TRBV10-1 to TRBJ2-1, with 9 bases identical to TRBD1. In germline, CDR1 is WNHNN, CDR2 SYGVQD (reference sequence). The V segment lost 6 bases and the J segment 8 bases; nucleotides outside the gene matches: 8. CDR3 length: 14 amino acids. CDR3: CASSNRGPGDEQFF. In nucleotides, the CDR3 is TGCGCCAGCAGCAACAGGGGGCCTGGGGATGAGCAGTTCTTC.

The chain uses TRBV12-5 and TRBJ2-7; perhaps TRBD2 as D (5 bases). The V gene's germline CDR1 is LGHNT and CDR2 FRNRAP. Between the trimmed V and J ends, which lost 0 bases and 7 bases, there was a span of 19 bases. This CDR3 is 16 amino acids long. CDR3 region: CASGLVLGQDLKEQYF. The DNA for the CDR3 is TGTGCTAGTGGTTTGGTACTAGGGCAGGACCTGAAAGAGCAGTACTTC.

The rearrangement links TRBV6-1 to TRBJ2-1; a possible D gene is TRBD2 (6 bases). Germline lookup yields CDR1 MNHNS and CDR2 SASEGT. Trimming removed 10 bases at V and 7 bases at J, with 20 bases between. The CDR3 has 14 amino acids. The CDR3 sequence is CATLDWGAGNEQFF. The CDR3 nucleotides are TGTGCCACCCTCGACTGGGGCGCGGGGAATGAGCAGTTCTTC.

The V and J genes are TRBV7-2 and TRBJ2-2; 7 bases are a match to TRBD1. J lost 5 bases, V lost 5 bases, and 8 bases had no gene match. The V gene's germline CDR1 is SGHTA and CDR2 FQGNSA. CDR3 length equals 15 residues. The CDR3 bases are TGTGCCAGCAGCCCCCAACAGGGGTGGACCGGGGAGCTGTTTTTT. Encoded protein: CASSPQQGWTGELFF.

In its sample, this clone was seen a few times. This rearrangement joins TRBV11-2 to TRBJ1-3; maybe TRBD1 (5 bases). This CDR3 spans 15 amino acids. V was pared by 3 bases and J by 0 bases, with 9 bases between. Germline V lookup: CDR1 SGHAT, CDR2 FQNNGV. DNA of the CDR3: TGTGCCAGCAGCTTTAGGGGCCACTCTGGAAACACCATATATTTT. It yields the protein CASSFRGHSGNTIYF.

The CDR3 reads CASSAQGLAAPNEQFF. CDR3 coding DNA: TGTGCCAGCAGCGCCCAAGGACTAGCGGCCCCTAATGAGCAGTTCTTC. The chain employs TRBV9 and TRBJ2-1; 10 bases are a match to TRBD2. V was clipped by 3 bases and J by 7 bases; unmatched bases: 10. Germline V CDR1 and CDR2: SGDLS, YYNGEE. This CDR3 contains 16 residues.

The sample holds one count of this clone. The chain carries TRBV7-8 and TRBJ1-4; 9 nucleotides align to TRBD1. The CDR3 has 15 amino acids. Germline CDR1 reads SGHVS; CDR2 reads FQNEAQ. Trimming took 1 base from V and 4 from J; bases not matched to a gene: 1. The CDR3 loop reads CASSLGDRDNEKLFF. CDR3 bases: TGTGCCAGCAGCTTAGGGGACAGGGATAATGAAAAACTGTTTTTT.

The rearrangement joins TRBV18 to TRBJ2-1; D remains ambiguous. Germline CDR1 KGHSH, CDR2 LQKENI. This CDR3 comprises 17 residues. V shed 3 bases and J shed 0 bases, with 15 bases lying between them. CDR3 loop: CASSPSVRGSSYNEQFF. In DNA form, the CDR3 reads TGTGCCAGCTCACCCTCCGTTCGTGGTAGCTCCTACAATGAGCAGTTCTTC.